This TCR beta chain was sequenced in a study of blood T cell repertoires in COVID-19. Across the study: Donors in the United States, Italy and Spain gave samples during acute or convalescent COVID-19.

Authors' analysis steps: Amplification of reference gene primers provided the estimated nucleated cell counts. Here immunoSEQ multiplex PCR was the method, and the copy in TCRdb shows in-frame clones only, minus some. V and J calls and clone size are those listed in that table; D and trimming were worked out from the DNA. This sample carries about 320,000 clones, more than 70% of them seen once, and the ten largest clones take around 6.6%. Sequencing used peripheral blood. This TCR was sampled from a man aged 18 to 29 who had recovered from COVID-19.

CDR3 nucleotide sequence: TGTGCCAGCAGTTTATCAATGGCGTCGGGGATGAATTCACCCCTCCACTTT. Encoded protein: CASSLSMASGMNSPLHF. The chain recombines TRBV27 with TRBJ1-6; unclear D gene. Trimming left V 0 bases short and J 7 bases short, with 16 bases between. This CDR3 is 17 amino acids long. Germline V lookup: CDR1 MNHEY, CDR2 SMNVEV (reference sequence).